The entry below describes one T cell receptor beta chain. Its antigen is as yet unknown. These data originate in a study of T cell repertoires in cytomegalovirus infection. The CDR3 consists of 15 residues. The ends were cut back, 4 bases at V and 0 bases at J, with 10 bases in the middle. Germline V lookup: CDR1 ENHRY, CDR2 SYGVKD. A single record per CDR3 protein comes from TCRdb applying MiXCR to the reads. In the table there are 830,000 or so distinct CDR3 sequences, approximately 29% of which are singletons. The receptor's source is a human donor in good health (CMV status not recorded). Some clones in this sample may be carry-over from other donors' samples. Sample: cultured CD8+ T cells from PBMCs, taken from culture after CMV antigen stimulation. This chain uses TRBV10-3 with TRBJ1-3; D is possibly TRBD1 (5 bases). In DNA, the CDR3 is TGTGCCATCAGTGGGAAGGGACCCTCTGGAAACACCATATATTTT. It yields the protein CAISGKGPSGNTIYF.